These T cell receptor beta chains were read from a single sample in a study of CD8 T cells in Susac syndrome. A single record per CDR3 protein comes from TCRdb applying MiXCR to the immunoSEQ multiplex PCR reads. The sample has 150,000 or so distinct CDR3 sequences; less than 95% are singletons. Specimen: CD4+ T cells from PBMCs. The source is a human donor with multiple sclerosis. Both conserved end residues are part of each CDR3. D genes are given only for firm matches. Only part of the rows carry a size: once, few, many, or a class if the clone is expanded.

.	TRBV5-6	15	TRBJ2-2	.	CASSLIGQQSGELFF	TGTGCCAGCAGCTTGATCGGCCAGCAAAGCGGGGAGCTGTTTTTT
TRBD2	TRBV4-3	16	TRBJ2-7	.	CASSQTLAGGPNEQYF	TGCGCCAGCAGCCAAACTCTAGCGGGAGGGCCCAACGAGCAGTACTTC
.	TRBV12-3/TRBV12-4	13	TRBJ1-2	once	CASRVGHNYGYTF	TGTGCCAGCAGGGTGGGACATAACTATGGCTACACCTTC
.	TRBV7-9	12	TRBJ1-1	.	CASSKDNAEAFF	TGTGCCAGCAGCAAAGACAACGCTGAAGCTTTCTTT
.	TRBV6-1	15	TRBJ1-1	.	CASSALQGRGTEAFF	TGTGCCAGCAGTGCCCTACAGGGAAGGGGCACTGAAGCTTTCTTT
TRBD1	TRBV12-3/TRBV12-4	14	TRBJ1-2	.	CASSLGTGSVGYTF	TGTGCCAGCAGTTTAGGGACAGGGAGCGTCGGCTACACCTTC
TRBD2	TRBV29-1	15	TRBJ2-7	.	CSVVRWRGRSYEQYF	TGCAGCGTTGTGAGGTGGCGCGGGAGGAGCTACGAGCAGTACTTC
.	TRBV5-1	17	TRBJ1-2	.	CASSLPLGRTEPDGYTF	TGCGCCAGCAGCTTGCCTCTCGGTCGGACAGAACCTGATGGCTACACCTTC
TRBD1	TRBV29-1	14	TRBJ2-2	once	CSVGQGAHTGELFF	TGCAGCGTGGGACAGGGGGCACACACCGGGGAGCTGTTTTTT
TRBD1	TRBV3-1	14	TRBJ2-7	.	CASSQGTGPYEQYF	TGTGCCAGCAGCCAAGGGACAGGGCCCTACGAGCAGTACTTC
.	TRBV30	14	TRBJ1-5	.	CAWSGGQGNQPQHF	TGTGCCTGGAGTGGTGGGCAGGGCAATCAGCCCCAGCATTTT
.	TRBV30	12	TRBJ2-7	.	CAWSGISYEQYF	TGTGCCTGGAGTGGTATCTCCTACGAGCAGTACTTC
TRBD1	TRBV24-1	15	TRBJ2-7	.	CATSDSTQGQFEQYF	TGTGCCACCAGTGATTCCACACAGGGACAGTTCGAGCAGTACTTC
.	TRBV30	12	TRBJ2-1	once	CAWSGLGGEQFF	TGTGCCTGGAGTGGTCTGGGGGGTGAGCAGTTCTTC
TRBD1	TRBV20-1	13	TRBJ1-2	.	CSATPGTGYGYTF	TGCAGTGCTACCCCGGGGACAGGTTATGGCTACACCTTC
.	TRBV2	14	TRBJ1-5	.	CASSDQGWHQPQHF	TGTGCCAGCAGTGATCAGGGCTGGCATCAGCCCCAGCATTTT
TRBD1	TRBV6-6	15	TRBJ2-7	.	CASSYSSQGAGEQYF	TGTGCCAGCAGTTACTCGAGCCAGGGGGCAGGCGAGCAGTACTTC
.	TRBV5-1	15	TRBJ2-1	once	CASSLYRATANEQFF	TGCGCCAGCAGTTTGTATAGAGCCACCGCCAATGAGCAGTTCTTC
TRBD2	TRBV19	18	TRBJ2-3	once	CASSLAGGPGAVPDTQYF	TGTGCCAGTAGTCTAGCGGGAGGGCCAGGTGCAGTACCGGATACGCAGTATTTT
.	TRBV5-6	16	TRBJ2-7	.	CASSRGHRAIPSEQYF	TGTGCCAGCAGCCGGGGCCACAGGGCCATCCCCTCCGAGCAGTACTTC
.	TRBV20-1	10	TRBJ1-1	.	CSAWRTEAFF	TGCAGTGCCTGGAGAACTGAAGCTTTCTTT
.	TRBV6-2/TRBV6-3	14	TRBJ2-3	.	CASSYIVSTDTQYF	TGTGCCAGCAGTTACATAGTTAGCACAGATACGCAGTATTTT
TRBD1	TRBV18	15	TRBJ1-1	.	CASSRSGQGNTEAFF	TGTGCCAGCTCACGTTCGGGACAGGGGAACACTGAAGCTTTCTTT
TRBD1	TRBV5-4	16	TRBJ1-2	.	CASSLEGTGRNYGYTF	TGTGCCAGCAGCTTGGAAGGGACAGGGAGAAACTATGGCTACACCTTC
TRBD2	TRBV5-4	17	TRBJ2-7	.	CASSFRSGGGLGYEQYF	TGTGCCAGCAGCTTCCGTTCCGGGGGAGGGTTGGGTTACGAGCAGTACTTC
.	TRBV7-2	15	TRBJ2-5	.	CASSSEFSVPETQYF	TGTGCCAGCAGCTCGGAGTTTTCAGTCCCAGAGACCCAGTACTTC
.	TRBV10-3	12	TRBJ1-2	.	CAISDPGYGYTF	TGTGCCATCAGTGACCCCGGATATGGCTACACCTTC
.	TRBV7-2	16	TRBJ2-6	.	CASSYGGSSGANVLTF	TGTGCCAGCTCCTACGGGGGTAGTTCTGGGGCCAACGTCCTGACTTTC
.	TRBV12-3/TRBV12-4	15	TRBJ2-6	.	CASSNFRSGANVLTF	TGTGCCAGCAGCAACTTCAGGAGCGGGGCCAACGTCCTGACTTTC
.	TRBV6-2/TRBV6-3	15	TRBJ1-5	.	CASRRDGYSNQPQHF	TGTGCCAGCAGACGGGACGGCTATAGCAATCAGCCCCAGCATTTT
.	TRBV30	11	TRBJ1-2	once	CAWTGGGGYTF	TGTGCCTGGACGGGGGGAGGTGGCTACACCTTC
.	TRBV29-1	17	TRBJ2-3	.	CSVEVRARNFVADTQYF	TGCAGCGTTGAAGTTCGAGCCAGGAACTTCGTTGCGGATACGCAGTATTTT
.	TRBV6-1	13	TRBJ1-5	.	CASTGPRGQPQHF	TGTGCCAGCACCGGACCCAGAGGTCAGCCCCAGCATTTT
TRBD1	TRBV29-1	13	TRBJ1-5	.	CSVLQGDNQPQHF	TGCAGCGTTCTCCAGGGGGACAATCAGCCCCAGCATTTT
.	TRBV30	13	TRBJ1-2	.	CAWSGDIDYGYTF	TGTGCCTGGAGTGGGGACATCGACTATGGCTACACCTTC
TRBD1	TRBV6-5	17	TRBJ1-1	once	CASSYSSRGQSGTEAFF	TGTGCCAGCAGTTACTCGTCCAGGGGGCAGTCTGGCACTGAAGCTTTCTTT
.	TRBV6-6	13	TRBJ1-1	once	CASSYSQNTEAFF	TGTGCCAGCAGTTACTCGCAGAACACTGAAGCTTTCTTT
TRBD1	TRBV3-1	12	TRBJ2-1	.	CASTTTGDEQFF	TGTGCCAGCACTACTACAGGGGATGAGCAGTTCTTC
TRBD1	TRBV20-1	14	TRBJ2-2	.	CSARGTGNTGELFF	TGCAGTGCTAGAGGGACAGGGAACACCGGGGAGCTGTTTTTT
.	TRBV20-1	13	TRBJ1-2	.	CSARDGVGVGYTF	TGCAGTGCTAGAGATGGGGTCGGGGTCGGCTACACCTTC
.	TRBV5-6	15	TRBJ2-3	.	CASSLTGRGSYTQYF	TGTGCCAGCAGCTTGACGGGCCGGGGTTCATATACGCAGTATTTT
.	TRBV10-1	13	TRBJ2-2	.	CASSTTSTGELFF	TGCGCCAGCAGTACGACCTCCACCGGGGAGCTGTTTTTT
.	TRBV18	13	TRBJ2-7	.	CASSQDSFLEQYF	TGTGCCAGCTCCCAGGACAGTTTCCTCGAGCAGTACTTC
.	TRBV6-5	18	TRBJ1-2	.	CASSYSPPFRTANYGYTF	TGTGCCAGCAGTTACTCGCCCCCTTTCAGGACAGCTAACTATGGCTACACCTTC
TRBD1	TRBV6-5	12	TRBJ2-1	.	CASIGQVGEQFF	TGTGCCAGCATTGGACAGGTCGGTGAGCAGTTCTTC
.	TRBV12-3/TRBV12-4	12	TRBJ1-1	.	CASTRKNTEAFF	TGTGCCAGCACCCGTAAGAACACTGAAGCTTTCTTT
TRBD2	TRBV28	16	TRBJ2-1	.	CASRPGLAGEMPEQFF	TGTGCCAGCAGGCCGGGACTAGCGGGAGAGATGCCTGAGCAGTTCTTC
.	TRBV27	15	TRBJ1-5	.	CASRPRTVSNQPQHF	TGTGCCAGCCGACCGCGGACAGTTAGCAATCAGCCCCAGCATTTT
TRBD2	TRBV20-1	17	TRBJ2-2	.	CSARDQARAGGTGELFF	TGCAGTGCTAGAGATCAGGCTCGGGCGGGAGGCACCGGGGAGCTGTTTTTT
.	TRBV5-1	12	TRBJ2-1	.	CASSLYWGEQFF	TGCGCCAGCAGCTTGTATTGGGGTGAGCAGTTCTTC
TRBD2	TRBV30	12	TRBJ2-1	.	CAWTSGSHEQFF	TGTGCCTGGACTAGCGGGAGCCATGAGCAGTTCTTC
.	TRBV6-1	11	TRBJ1-2	.	CATQGNYGYTF	TGTGCCACCCAGGGGAACTATGGCTACACCTTC
.	TRBV29-1	14	TRBJ2-6	.	CSVGGLPGANVLTF	TGCAGCGTTGGCGGGTTACCTGGGGCCAACGTCCTGACTTTC